A selection of T cell receptor beta chains follows, all from one sample in a study of cytomegalovirus exposure and HLA in healthy donors. Produced via immunoSEQ multiplex PCR; TCRdb's table is partial and in-frame only. The data contain about 130,000 clones, approximately 60% of them singletons. The specimen sequenced was PBMCs. Receptors originate from a human donor in good health. Each CDR3 is given with its conserved first and last residue. A D gene is named only where the DNA matches it firmly. Some rows mark clone size as missing; the rest say once, few, many or name a class of expanded clone.

V gene	J gene	clone size	D gene	CDR3 DNA	CDR3 protein
TRBV6-1	TRBJ2-3	NA	TRBD2	TGTGCCAGCACTAGCGGGTCCGGAGATACGCAGTATTTT	CASTSGSGDTQYF
TRBV6-5	TRBJ2-7	NA	TRBD2	TGTGCCAGCACTACGACTAGCGGGAAGTTCGGCGAGCAGTACTTC	CASTTTSGKFGEQYF
TRBV5-4	TRBJ2-1	once	TRBD1	TGTGCCAGCAGCTTGCAGGACAGGGCCACAGGGGAGCAGTTCTTC	CASSLQDRATGEQFF
TRBV11-2	TRBJ2-7	NA	NA	TGTGCCAGCAGCTTAGATACCTACGAGCAGTACTTC	CASSLDTYEQYF
TRBV5-1	TRBJ2-2	few	NA	TGCGCCAGCCTCCTTAGCCCGAACACCGGGGAGCTGTTTTTT	CASLLSPNTGELFF
TRBV9	TRBJ2-6	NA	NA	TGTGCCAGCAGCGTAGCCGGGAACTCTGGGGCCAACGTCCTGACTTTC	CASSVAGNSGANVLTF
TRBV27	TRBJ2-4	once	TRBD1	TGTGCCAGCAGTTTGGTGGGACAGAAGAAAAACATTCAGTACTTC	CASSLVGQKKNIQYF
TRBV9	TRBJ2-5	NA	TRBD2	TGTGCCAGCTCCCGCGGGAGGAGTCTGGAGACCCAGTACTTC	CASSRGRSLETQYF
TRBV7-8	TRBJ2-3	NA	TRBD2	TGTGCCAGCAGCCCCGGGAGGACCACAGATACGCAGTATTTT	CASSPGRTTDTQYF
TRBV27	TRBJ2-7	NA	TRBD1	TGTGCCAGCGGGACAGGGGGCTACGAGCAGTACTTC	CASGTGGYEQYF
TRBV2	TRBJ1-3	NA	NA	TGTGCCAGCAGTGAAATAGGGGAATCTGCCGGGGGAAACACCATATATTTT	CASSEIGESAGGNTIYF
TRBV5-4	TRBJ2-7	once	TRBD1	TGTGCCAGCAGCTCGAGACAGGGGAGCTCCTACGAGCAGTACTTC	CASSSRQGSSYEQYF
TRBV6-5	TRBJ1-5	NA	NA	TGTGCCAGCAGTTTGACATGGCTCGATCAGCCCCAGCATTTT	CASSLTWLDQPQHF
TRBV11-2	TRBJ2-3	NA	TRBD2	TGTGCCAGCAGTCGGTCTCGGCTAGCGGGGGTCACAGATACGCAGTATTTT	CASSRSRLAGVTDTQYF
TRBV11-3	TRBJ2-1	NA	TRBD2	TGTGCCAGCAGCCCCTTATGGCCGGGAGGGCCTAGTGAGCAGTTCTTC	CASSPLWPGGPSEQFF
TRBV6-5	TRBJ2-7	NA	NA	TGTGCCAGCCACAGGGTCGGGTACGAGCAGTACTTC	CASHRVGYEQYF
TRBV12-5	TRBJ2-2	NA	NA	TGTGCTAGTGGTTTGCCCACAGGGTACACCGGGGAGCTGTTTTTT	CASGLPTGYTGELFF
TRBV5-4	TRBJ2-7	NA	NA	TGTGCCAGCAGTACAAAAGGAGGCTCCTACGAGCAGTACTTC	CASSTKGGSYEQYF
TRBV15	TRBJ2-1	NA	NA	TGTGCCACCAGCATCGGGTCGGAGTACAATGAGCAGTTCTTC	CATSIGSEYNEQFF
TRBV19	TRBJ1-2	NA	NA	TGTGCCAGTAGTATTAACAGGGTGGACTATGGCTACACCTTC	CASSINRVDYGYTF
TRBV11-1	TRBJ2-1	NA	NA	TGTGCCAGCGCCCGCGGAGTCGGGGGTGAGCAGTTCTTC	CASARGVGGEQFF
TRBV6-6	TRBJ1-5	NA	TRBD1	TGTGCCAGCACCCGGACAGGGGATAGCAATCAGCCCCAGCATTTT	CASTRTGDSNQPQHF
TRBV6-6	TRBJ1-5	NA	NA	TGTGCCAGCAGTAGGACATTTGATAGCAATCAGCCCCAGCATTTT	CASSRTFDSNQPQHF
TRBV7-2	TRBJ2-7	NA	NA	TGTGCCAGCAGCTCCCTTGGCTCCGAGCAGTACTTC	CASSSLGSEQYF
TRBV9	TRBJ2-1	few	TRBD1	TGTGCCAGCAGCGAGACAGGGGTTGAGCAGTTCTTC	CASSETGVEQFF
TRBV2	TRBJ1-5	once	NA	TGTGCCAGCAACACAGTGAGCAATCAGCCCCAGCATTTT	CASNTVSNQPQHF
TRBV4-1	TRBJ2-5	NA	NA	TGCGCCAGCAGCCAAGGGGCGCAAGAGACCCAGTACTTC	CASSQGAQETQYF
TRBV5-1	TRBJ2-1	NA	NA	TGCGCCAGCAGCTTGGGAGCCATAAATGAGCAGTTCTTC	CASSLGAINEQFF
TRBV28	TRBJ1-5	NA	NA	TGTGCCAGCAGCAGCCCTGGTCTCGGGAATCAGCCCCAGCATTTT	CASSSPGLGNQPQHF
TRBV6-4	TRBJ1-5	NA	TRBD1	TGTGCCAGCACCCCTGGGACAGACGGTAGCAATCAGCCCCAGCATTTT	CASTPGTDGSNQPQHF
TRBV5-4	TRBJ1-1	NA	NA	TGTGCCAGCAGCTTGGATGCGGCGGTGAACACTGAAGCTTTCTTT	CASSLDAAVNTEAFF
TRBV28	TRBJ2-5	NA	NA	TGTGCCAGCAGTTTAGCGGGAACCCGTGGGTCCCAGTACTTC	CASSLAGTRGSQYF
TRBV2	TRBJ2-2	NA	TRBD2	TGTGCCAGCAATTGGGCGGGAGGGAACACCGGGGAGCTGTTTTTT	CASNWAGGNTGELFF
TRBV11-1	TRBJ1-6	NA	NA	TGTGCCAGCAGCTTACGGACTTATAATTCACCCCTCCACTTT	CASSLRTYNSPLHF
TRBV15	TRBJ2-7	NA	TRBD2	TGTGCCACCAGCAGAGGGTTGGGGGAGGGCTACGAGCAGTACTTC	CATSRGLGEGYEQYF
TRBV5-4	TRBJ2-1	NA	TRBD2	TGTGCCAGCAGCTTGCCCCCAAGCGGGAGGGGGTACAATGAGCAGTTCTTC	CASSLPPSGRGYNEQFF
TRBV11-2	TRBJ2-5	NA	NA	TGTGCCAGCAGTTCTAGCGAGCAGACCCAGTACTTC	CASSSSEQTQYF
TRBV7-9	TRBJ2-3	NA	NA	TGTGCCAGCGCTGGAGGGGATTTACAGACAGATACGCAGTATTTT	CASAGGDLQTDTQYF
TRBV6-5	TRBJ1-2	NA	NA	TGTGCCAGCAGTTACTCAAACATAGCTGGCTACACCTTC	CASSYSNIAGYTF
TRBV28	TRBJ1-2	few	NA	TGTGCCAGCAGCCTCGGGCGGGGGGGCTATGGCTACACCTTC	CASSLGRGGYGYTF
TRBV5-1	TRBJ2-7	few	NA	TGCGCCAGCAGCTTGGGGCCTGTGGACGAGCAGTACTTC	CASSLGPVDEQYF
TRBV11-3	TRBJ2-1	NA	NA	TGTGCCAGCAGCTCCCCCCGGGGGAGAGGGTACAATGAGCAGTTCTTC	CASSSPRGRGYNEQFF
TRBV12-2	TRBJ1-2	NA	NA	TGTGCAAGTCGCCATTACCGGGACAGAACCCGGGTCTATGGCTACACCTTC	CASRHYRDRTRVYGYTF
TRBV19	TRBJ2-1	NA	TRBD2	TGTGCCAGTAGTATGGGGACCGGGACTAGCGGGAAGGATAATGAGCAGTTCTTC	CASSMGTGTSGKDNEQFF
TRBV4-2	TRBJ1-1	NA	TRBD1	TGTGCCAGCAGCCAAGATTTAGGGACAGTCATGAGCGACGGCACTGAAGCTTTCTTT	CASSQDLGTVMSDGTEAFF
TRBV28	TRBJ2-7	NA	TRBD2	TGTGCCAGCAGATGGAGGGGCAGCGGGAGTCGCTACGAGCAGTACTTC	CASRWRGSGSRYEQYF
TRBV7-3	TRBJ2-7	NA	NA	TGTGCCAGCAGCCCGATGGGGAGAGGCTACGAGCAGTACTTC	CASSPMGRGYEQYF
TRBV10-3	TRBJ2-2	NA	TRBD1	TGTGCCATCAGGACAGGGGGCTGGGCCGGGGAGCTGTTTTTT	CAIRTGGWAGELFF
TRBV14	TRBJ2-2	few	NA	TGTGCCAGCAGCCAAACAGCGGGCGTCGGGGAGCTGTTTTTT	CASSQTAGVGELFF
TRBV6-5	TRBJ2-1	few	TRBD2	TGTGCCAGCAGTTACTCAGGGACTAGAGAGCAGTTCTTC	CASSYSGTREQFF
TRBV18	TRBJ1-4	NA	NA	TGTGCCAGCTCACTAAACAGGTCCCCAGCTGAAAAACTGTTTTTT	CASSLNRSPAEKLFF
TRBV19	TRBJ2-6	NA	NA	TGTGCCAGTAGTGCCGACAGATCACCCCGCTCTGGGGCCAACGTCCTGACTTTC	CASSADRSPRSGANVLTF
TRBV29-1	TRBJ1-2	NA	NA	TGCAGCGTTGAAGATTGGACAGCACATGGCTACACCTTC	CSVEDWTAHGYTF
TRBV6-5	TRBJ1-2	NA	TRBD1	TGTGCCAGCAGAGGGACAGGGACTGGCTACACCTTC	CASRGTGTGYTF
TRBV19	TRBJ2-1	NA	TRBD2	TGTGCCAGTAGTCCCCTGACTAGCGGGAGTTACAATGAGCAGTTCTTC	CASSPLTSGSYNEQFF
TRBV28	TRBJ1-1	NA	NA	TGTGCCAGCAGTACACCCATGGACACTGAAGCTTTCTTT	CASSTPMDTEAFF
TRBV4-1	TRBJ1-2	few	NA	TGCGCCAGCAGCCACCCCCGAGGGGGAAACTATGGCTACACCTTC	CASSHPRGGNYGYTF
TRBV9	TRBJ1-1	NA	NA	TGTGCCAGCAGCGTAGGGCAGGGTCGGACTGAAGCTTTCTTT	CASSVGQGRTEAFF
TRBV5-1	TRBJ2-5	NA	NA	TGCGCCAGCAGCTACCTCGCGGGGCAAGGGGAGACCCAGTACTTC	CASSYLAGQGETQYF